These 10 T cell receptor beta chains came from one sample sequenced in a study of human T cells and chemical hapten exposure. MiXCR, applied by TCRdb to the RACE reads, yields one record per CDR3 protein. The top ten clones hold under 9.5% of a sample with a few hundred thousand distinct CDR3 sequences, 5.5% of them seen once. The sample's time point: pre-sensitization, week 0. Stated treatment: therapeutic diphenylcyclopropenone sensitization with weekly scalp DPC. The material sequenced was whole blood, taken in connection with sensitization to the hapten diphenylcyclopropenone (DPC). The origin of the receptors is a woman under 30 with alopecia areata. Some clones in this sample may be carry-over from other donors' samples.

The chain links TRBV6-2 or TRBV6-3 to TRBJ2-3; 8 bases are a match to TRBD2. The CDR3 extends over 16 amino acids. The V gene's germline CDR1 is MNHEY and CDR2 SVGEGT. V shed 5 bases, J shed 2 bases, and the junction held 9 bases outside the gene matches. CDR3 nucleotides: TGTGCCAGCAGTCCTATTGAGCGGGGGTACACAGATACGCAGTATTTT. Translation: CASSPIERGYTDTQYF.

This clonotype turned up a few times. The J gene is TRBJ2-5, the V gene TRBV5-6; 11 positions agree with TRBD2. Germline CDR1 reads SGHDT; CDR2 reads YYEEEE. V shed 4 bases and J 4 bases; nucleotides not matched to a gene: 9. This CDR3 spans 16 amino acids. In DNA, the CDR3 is TGTGCCAGCAGCCCAAGTAGCGGGGGGGCCGGAGAGACCCAGTACTTC. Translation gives CASSPSSGGAGETQYF.

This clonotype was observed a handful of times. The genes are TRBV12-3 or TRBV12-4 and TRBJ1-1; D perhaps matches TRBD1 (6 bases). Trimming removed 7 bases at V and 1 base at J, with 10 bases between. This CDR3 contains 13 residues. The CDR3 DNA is TGTGCCAGCACGGGGGGCGGGAACACTGAAGCTTTCTTT. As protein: CASTGGGNTEAFF.

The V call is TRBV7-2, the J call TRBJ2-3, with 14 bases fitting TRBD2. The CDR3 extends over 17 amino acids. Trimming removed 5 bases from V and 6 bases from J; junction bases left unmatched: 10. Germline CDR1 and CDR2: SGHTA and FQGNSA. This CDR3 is CASSRIPTSGGADTQYF. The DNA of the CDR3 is TGTGCCAGCAGCCGAATCCCGACTAGCGGGGGGGCGGATACGCAGTATTTT.

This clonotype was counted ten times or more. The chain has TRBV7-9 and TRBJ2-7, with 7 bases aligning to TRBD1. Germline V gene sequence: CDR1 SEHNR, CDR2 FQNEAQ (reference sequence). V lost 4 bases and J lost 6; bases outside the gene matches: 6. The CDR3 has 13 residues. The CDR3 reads CASSSGTDGEQYF. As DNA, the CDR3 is TGTGCCAGCAGCTCCGGGACAGACGGCGAGCAGTACTTC.

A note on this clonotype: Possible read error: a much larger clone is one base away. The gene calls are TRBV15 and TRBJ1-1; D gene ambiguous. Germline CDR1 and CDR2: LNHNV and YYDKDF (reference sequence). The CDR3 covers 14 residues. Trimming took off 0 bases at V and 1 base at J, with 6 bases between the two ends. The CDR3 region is CATSRDYGNTEAFF. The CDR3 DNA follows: TGTGCCACCAGCAGAGATTACGGGAACACTGAAGCTTTCTTT.

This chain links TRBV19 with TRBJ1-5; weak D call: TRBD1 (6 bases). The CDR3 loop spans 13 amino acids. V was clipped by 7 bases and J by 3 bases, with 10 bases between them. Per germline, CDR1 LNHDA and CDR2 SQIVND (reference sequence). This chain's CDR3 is CASTYRVNQPQHF. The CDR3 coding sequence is TGTGCCAGTACGTACAGGGTCAATCAGCCCCAGCATTTT.

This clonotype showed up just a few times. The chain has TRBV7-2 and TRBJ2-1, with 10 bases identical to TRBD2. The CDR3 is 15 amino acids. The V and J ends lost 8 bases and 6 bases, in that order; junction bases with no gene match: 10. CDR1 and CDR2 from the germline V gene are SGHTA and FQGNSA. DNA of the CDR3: TGTGCCAGCGCCGAGGGACTAGCGCCCGGCAATGAGCAGTTCTTC. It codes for CASAEGLAPGNEQFF. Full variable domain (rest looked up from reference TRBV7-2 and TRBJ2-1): GAGVSQSPSNKVTEKGKDVELRCDPISGHTALYWYRQSLGQGLEFLIYFQGNSAPDKSGLPSDRFSAERTGGSVSTLTIQRTQQEDSAVYLCASAEGLAPGNEQFFGPGTRLTVL.

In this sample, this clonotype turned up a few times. CDR3 sequence: CASSYSNSRTGGTDTQYF. In DNA, the CDR3 is TGTGCCAGCAGTTACTCCAACTCTAGGACAGGGGGTACAGATACGCAGTATTTT. This chain links TRBV6-5 with TRBJ2-3, with 10 bases fitting TRBD1. The CDR3 totals 18 residues. V was clipped by 0 bases and J by 3 bases; unmatched bases: 9. Germline V CDR1 and CDR2: MNHEY, SVGAGI.

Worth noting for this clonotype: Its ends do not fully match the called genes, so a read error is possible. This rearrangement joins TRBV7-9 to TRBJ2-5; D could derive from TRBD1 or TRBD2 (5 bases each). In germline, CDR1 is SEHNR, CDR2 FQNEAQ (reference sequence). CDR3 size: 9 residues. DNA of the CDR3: TGTGCCAACAGCCGGGACGGTCCCTTC. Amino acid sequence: CANSRDGPF.